A single sample gave rise to the 14 T cell receptor beta chains below, sequenced in a study of response to subunit inactivated influenza vaccine. TCRdb reprocessed the RT-PCR reads with MiXCR, giving one entry per CDR3 protein. The top ten hold approximately 3% of the sample, which has about 540,000 distinct CDR3 sequences, around 21% seen once. The sample was also linked to a second study, of T cells expressing NK-cell markers. Per that paper: Libraries used 5'RACE template switching adding universal primer site and UMIs.

The source material was CD4+ T cells sorted from PBMCs, sampled 11 to 12 days after vaccination. Source of these receptors: a man aged 45-65 years who received an inactivated influenza vaccine.

This clonotype was seen a handful of times. The chain links TRBV12-3 or TRBV12-4 to TRBJ2-2, with D maybe TRBD1 (6 bases). V lost 2 bases and J lost 4, with 8 bases in between. The CDR3 loop spans 14 amino acids. CDR3 residues: CASSLSRGTGELFF. The CDR3 DNA sequence: TGTGCCAGCAGTTTAAGCAGGGGCACCGGGGAGCTGTTTTTT.

To note about this clonotype: A read error may be the cause here, since a much bigger clone is one base away. This likely comes from a read error, as the CDR3 has no conserved phenylalanine or tryptophan at its end. The chain links TRBV7-2 to TRBJ2-1; TRBD1 matches at 10 bases. The CDR3 is 15 residues long. The germline V gene encodes CDR1 SGHTA and CDR2 FQGNSA. Trimming removed 3 bases from V and 7 bases from J; junction bases left unmatched: 6. As DNA, the CDR3 is TGTGCCAGCAGCTTGGGACAGGGGTTGGGAAATGAGCAGTTCCTC. Its translation is CASSLGQGLGNEQFL.

This clonotype was observed a single time. This sequence joins TRBV30 and TRBJ2-5; weak D call: TRBD1 (6 bases). The CDR3 loop spans 13 amino acids. Deletions cut 2 bases from V and 0 bases from J, with 7 bases between. The germline CDR1 and CDR2 sequences are GTSNPN and SVGIG (reference sequence). CDR3 sequence: CAWSRTDQETQYF. CDR3 nucleotides: TGTGCCTGGAGTAGGACAGACCAAGAGACCCAGTACTTC.

The chain joins TRBV5-1 to TRBJ2-5, with TRBD2 matching over 8 bases. The germline V gene has CDR1 SGHRS and CDR2 YFSETQ. CDR3 length equals 15 residues. V trimming: 4 bases; J trimming: 5 bases; junction bases outside the gene matches: 10. Here the CDR3 DNA reads TGCGCCAGCAGCCCCGAAAACGGGAGGGCTGAGACCCAGTACTTC. Its translation is CASSPENGRAETQYF.

The genes are TRBV29-1 and TRBJ2-1; D gene unclear. V was shortened by 4 bases and J by 4 bases, with 11 bases between the two germline ends. CDR3 length: 13 amino acids. Germline CDR1 is SQVTM and CDR2 is ANQGSEA. The CDR3 nucleotides read TGCAGCGTTGGCTTGACTTCTTACAATGAGCAGTTCTTC. It specifies CSVGLTSYNEQFF.

This chain connects TRBV5-1 to TRBJ2-2; D is unresolved. The CDR3 contains 16 residues. Germline lookup yields CDR1 SGHRS and CDR2 YFSETQ. Trimming left V 3 bases short and J 5 bases short, with 17 bases between. The CDR3 sequence is CASSSNTGPSTGELFF. As DNA, the CDR3 is TGCGCCAGCAGCTCGAACACCGGGCCCTCGACCGGGGAGCTGTTTTTT.

V usage is TRBV28 and J usage is TRBJ2-7, with TRBD2 as a possible D gene (6 bases). Germline V gives CDR1 MDHEN, CDR2 SYDVKM. The CDR3 totals 14 residues. Here the CDR3 reads CVSRRGEVSYEQYF. CDR3 coding DNA: TGTGTCTCCAGGCGGGGCGAAGTTTCCTACGAGCAGTACTTC.

This clonotype was picked up a small number of times. This chain joins TRBV28 and TRBJ2-7, with a weak D call TRBD1 (6 bases). Looked up from germline, CDR1 is MDHEN and CDR2 is SYDVKM. This CDR3 region has 14 residues. V dropped 6 bases and J dropped 1 base, with 13 bases sitting between them. CDR3 nucleotides: TGTGCCAGCAGCGCCGGGACACCTTCCTACGAGCAGTACTTC. Amino acid sequence: CASSAGTPSYEQYF.

V gene TRBV11-1 combines with J gene TRBJ2-7; D is ambiguous. The CDR3 spans 13 residues. From germline, CDR1 is SGHAT and CDR2 FQDESV (reference sequence). Trimming left V 1 base short and J 6 bases short, with 10 bases between. For the CDR3, the DNA is TGTGCCAGCAGCTTAGGGGCTCTTCTCGAGCAGTACTTC. Its protein is CASSLGALLEQYF.

The chain carries TRBV9 and TRBJ2-1; D possibly corresponds to TRBD1 (5 bases). V lost 1 base and J 8 bases, leaving 10 bases between the germline ends. CDR1 SGDLS and CDR2 YYNGEE come from the germline V gene. This CDR3 contains 13 residues. The CDR3 loop reads CASSVQGWDEQFF. The DNA for the CDR3 is TGTGCCAGCAGCGTACAGGGTTGGGATGAGCAGTTCTTC.

The chain employs TRBV20-1 and TRBJ1-5, with D tentatively TRBD1 (5 bases). Trimming removed 2 bases from V and 3 bases from J, with 11 bases in between. CDR3 length equals 14 residues. The germline V gene encodes CDR1 DFQATT and CDR2 SNEGSKA (reference sequence). This CDR3 is CSARMGQNNQPQHF. DNA for the CDR3: TGCAGTGCTAGAATGGGGCAGAACAATCAGCCCCAGCATTTT.

The CDR3 spells CSASPGTYNQPQHF. In DNA, the CDR3 is TGCAGTGCTAGCCCCGGGACTTACAATCAGCCCCAGCATTTT. The chain employs TRBV20-1 and TRBJ1-5; TRBD1 might be the D (5 bases). This CDR3 is built from 14 residues. Trimming took 3 bases from V and 3 from J, leaving 12 bases between them. Germline-derived CDR1 and CDR2 are DFQATT and SNEGSKA (reference sequence).

This chain joins TRBV27 and TRBJ2-5, with D uncertain. V shed 6 bases and J shed 0 bases, with 5 bases lying between them. From germline, CDR1 is MNHEY and CDR2 SMNVEV (reference sequence). This CDR3 comprises 12 residues. The CDR3 DNA reads as TGTGCCAGCAGCCGGAACCAAGAGACCCAGTACTTC. Protein sequence: CASSRNQETQYF.

The chain recombines TRBV19 with TRBJ1-3; weak D call: TRBD1 (6 bases). Trimming took off 10 bases at V and 4 bases at J, with 11 bases between the two ends. Per germline, CDR1 LNHDA and CDR2 SQIVND (reference sequence). The CDR3 contains 12 residues. CDR3 sequence (DNA): TGTGCCACTCGGACAGTCGGAAACACCATATATTTT. This encodes CATRTVGNTIYF.